This entry lists 16 T cell receptor beta chains sequenced from one sample in a study of cytomegalovirus exposure and HLA in healthy donors. The PCR employed 60 Vbeta primers together with 13 Jbeta primers. The protocol was immunoSEQ multiplex PCR, while the TCRdb copy is restricted to in-frame clones and leaves out a portion. The data show roughly 150,000 clones, approximately 68% seen once. Sample: PBMCs. The source is a man aged 60 to 75 in good health and CMV-seronegative.

CDR3 sequence reads: CASGGGSITKNIQYF. The CDR3 nucleotides are TGTGCCAGTGGGGGCGGGAGTATTACCAAAAACATTCAGTACTTC. The J gene is TRBJ2-4, the V gene TRBV19; weak D call: TRBD2 (7 bases). Germline CDR1 is LNHDA and CDR2 is SQIVND (reference sequence). The CDR3 length is 15 residues. The ends were cut back, 8 bases at V and 2 bases at J, with 16 bases in the middle.

This clone was detected only a few times. The genes are TRBV6-1 and TRBJ1-5; D gene unclear. V was trimmed by 3 bases and J by 9 bases, leaving 9 bases between them. The CDR3 length is 12 residues. Per the germline V gene, CDR1 is MNHNS and CDR2 is SASEGT. The CDR3 sequence: CASSEDSRPQHF. CDR3 DNA sequence: TGTGCCAGCAGTGAGGACTCGCGGCCCCAGCATTTT.

V usage is TRBV27 and J usage is TRBJ2-2; tentatively, D is TRBD1 (5 bases). Germline V gene lookup returns CDR1 MNHEY and CDR2 SMNVEV (reference sequence). Trimming cost V 5 bases and J 1 base, with 17 bases left between them. The CDR3 is made up of 17 amino acids. The CDR3 nucleotides read TGTGCCAGCAGTATCCTAATAACAGGAAAGAACACCGGGGAGCTGTTTTTT. Encoded protein: CASSILITGKNTGELFF.

Worth noting for this clone: Other DNA sequences from this sample encode an identical CDR3 as well. The V and J genes are TRBV5-4 and TRBJ1-2; a possible D gene is TRBD1 (5 bases). Germline V lookup: CDR1 SGHNT, CDR2 YYREEE (reference sequence). V was trimmed by 0 bases and J by 2 bases, leaving 5 bases between them. This CDR3 comprises 13 residues. The CDR3 DNA is TGTGCCAGCAGCTTGGACAGGAACTATGGCTACACCTTC. Protein: CASSLDRNYGYTF.

The gene calls are TRBV18 and TRBJ1-5; 9 bases match TRBD1. Germline lookup yields CDR1 KGHSH and CDR2 LQKENI. This CDR3 region has 15 residues. Trimming at V came to 2 bases and at J to 6 bases, leaving 5 bases not matched to a gene. In DNA, the CDR3 is TGTGCCAGCTCACCAAGGACAGGGGAGGGTCAGCCCCAGCATTTT. Amino acid sequence: CASSPRTGEGQPQHF. The variable domain in full, with the rest retrieved from reference TRBV18 and TRBJ1-5, is NAGVMQNPRHLVRRRGQEARLRCSPMKGHSHVYWYRQLPEEGLKFMVYLQKENIIDESGMPKERFSAEFPKEGPSILRIQQVVRGDSAAYFCASSPRTGEGQPQHFGDGTRLSIL.

J is TRBJ2-7 and V is TRBV30; 11 bases are shared with TRBD2. Trimming removed 2 bases from V and 1 base from J; junction bases left unmatched: 4. The CDR3 totals 15 residues. The germline V gene has CDR1 GTSNPN and CDR2 SVGIG (reference sequence). The CDR3 nucleotides read TGTGCCTGGAGTTCACTAGCGGGAGTGTCCTACGAGCAGTACTTC. It encodes CAWSSLAGVSYEQYF.

The rearrangement uses TRBV5-4 and TRBJ1-2; 7 bases align to TRBD1. This CDR3 region has 13 residues. The germline V gene has CDR1 SGHNT and CDR2 YYREEE (reference sequence). The J segment lost 6 bases and the V segment lost 4 bases, leaving 6 bases of the junction unmatched. As DNA, the CDR3 is TGTGCCAGCAGCACGGGACAGAGAAATGGCTACACCTTC. Amino acids: CASSTGQRNGYTF.

The rearrangement joins TRBV7-8 to TRBJ2-3; tentatively, D is TRBD2 (6 bases). CDR3 length: 18 amino acids. V was shortened by 1 base and J by 3 bases, with 20 bases between the two germline ends. Per germline, CDR1 SGHVS and CDR2 FQNEAQ. Here the CDR3 reads CASSLGDGRDWRTDTQYF. The DNA of the CDR3 is TGTGCCAGCAGCTTAGGCGATGGCCGGGACTGGAGGACAGATACGCAGTATTTT.

V and J are TRBV5-1 and TRBJ2-2; 9 positions agree with TRBD2. With 3 bases clipped from V and 3 bases from J, the junction kept 12 bases outside the gene matches. Per germline, CDR1 SGHRS and CDR2 YFSETQ. CDR3 size: 18 residues. The CDR3 protein is CASSSPLGLAGHTGELFF. DNA of the CDR3: TGCGCCAGCAGCTCGCCCTTGGGGCTAGCGGGGCACACCGGGGAGCTGTTTTTT.

The J gene is TRBJ1-1, the V gene TRBV6-1, with a weak D call TRBD1 (5 bases). V was shortened by 3 bases and J by 4 bases, with 9 bases between the two germline ends. This CDR3 is built from 13 residues. CDR1 is MNHNS and CDR2 is SASEGT in the germline V gene. This CDR3 reads CASSEAGPTEAFF. CDR3 sequence (DNA): TGTGCCAGCAGTGAGGCAGGGCCCACTGAAGCTTTCTTT.

This clone came up a few times. This rearrangement joins TRBV4-2 to TRBJ2-2, with D perhaps matching TRBD2 (6 bases). V shed 0 bases and J shed 3 bases, with 14 bases lying between them. CDR3 length: 17 residues. Germline loops: CDR1 LGHNA, CDR2 YNFKEQ. CDR3 region: CASSQDPGEWDTGELFF. As DNA, the CDR3 is TGTGCCAGCAGCCAAGATCCGGGGGAGTGGGACACCGGGGAGCTGTTTTTT.

This clone turned up a few times. This chain uses TRBV30 with TRBJ2-1, with 13 bases fitting TRBD2. The CDR3 length is 15 residues. CDR1 GTSNPN and CDR2 SVGIG come from the germline V gene (reference sequence). The trim removed 0 bases at V and 4 bases at J, leaving 0 bases unmatched. CDR3: CAWSVLAGGYNEQFF. Written as DNA, the CDR3 is TGTGCCTGGAGTGTACTAGCGGGAGGGTACAATGAGCAGTTCTTC.

The genes are TRBV4-2 and TRBJ2-3; the D gene is possibly TRBD2 (6 bases). The CDR3 spans 13 residues. Germline CDR1 reads LGHNA; CDR2 reads YNFKEQ. Deletions cut 5 bases from V and 5 bases from J, with 11 bases between. The DNA for the CDR3 is TGTGCCAGCAGCGCAGGGACTCAAGATACGCAGTATTTT. Its translation is CASSAGTQDTQYF.

Only one count was recorded for this clone. Germline and junction disagree at one end, which may indicate a read error. The V call is TRBV7-7, the J call TRBJ2-2; 8 bases agree with TRBD2. The CDR3 consists of 14 residues. CDR1 SSHAT and CDR2 FNYEAQ come from the germline V gene (reference sequence). The CDR3 loop is CASSSAGASGELFF. The CDR3 nucleotides are TGTGCTAGCAGCTCAGCGGGAGCTTCCGGGGAGCTGTTTTTT.

Only a few counts were recorded for this clone. CDR3 DNA: TGTGCCAGCAGCTTGGCCACAGGGACGAACACCGGGGAGCTGTTTTTT. Protein: CASSLATGTNTGELFF. The chain recombines TRBV5-6 with TRBJ2-2; the D gene is possibly TRBD1 (6 bases). The ends were cut back, 0 bases at V and 0 bases at J, with 9 bases in the middle. The CDR3 loop spans 16 amino acids. Germline CDR1 and CDR2: SGHDT and YYEEEE.

The rearrangement links TRBV14 to TRBJ2-5; 7 bases fit TRBD2. The CDR3 consists of 15 residues. Germline-derived CDR1 and CDR2 are SGHDN and FVKESK. The ends lost 4 bases at V and 4 bases at J; junction bases unmatched: 9. The CDR3: CASSPPRGGRETQYF. In DNA, the CDR3 is TGTGCCAGCAGCCCCCCGAGGGGCGGGAGAGAGACCCAGTACTTC.